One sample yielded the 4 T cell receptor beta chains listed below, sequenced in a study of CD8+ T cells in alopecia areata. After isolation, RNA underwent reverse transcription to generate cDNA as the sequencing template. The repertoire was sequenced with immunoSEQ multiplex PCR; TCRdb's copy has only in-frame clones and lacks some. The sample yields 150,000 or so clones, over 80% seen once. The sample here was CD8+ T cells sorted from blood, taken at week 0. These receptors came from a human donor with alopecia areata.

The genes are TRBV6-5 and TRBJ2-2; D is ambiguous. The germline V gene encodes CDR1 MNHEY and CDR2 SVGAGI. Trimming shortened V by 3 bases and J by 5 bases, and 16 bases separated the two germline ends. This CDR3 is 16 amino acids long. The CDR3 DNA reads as TGTGCCAGCAGTTATGTCCCAGAAACAGAGACCGGGGAGCTGTTTTTT. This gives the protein CASSYVPETETGELFF.

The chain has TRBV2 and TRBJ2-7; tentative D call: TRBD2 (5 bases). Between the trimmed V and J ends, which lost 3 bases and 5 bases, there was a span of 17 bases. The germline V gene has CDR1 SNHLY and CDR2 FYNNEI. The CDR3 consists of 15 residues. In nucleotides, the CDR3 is TGTGCCAGCAGTGAGCACGGGAAATACCCCCACGAGCAGTACTTC. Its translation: CASSEHGKYPHEQYF. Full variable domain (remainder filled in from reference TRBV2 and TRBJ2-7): EPEVTQTPSHQVTQMGQEVILRCVPISNHLYFYWYRQILGQKVEFLVSFYNNEISEKSEIFDDQFSVERPDGSNFTLKIRSTKLEDSAMYFCASSEHGKYPHEQYFGPGTRLTVT.

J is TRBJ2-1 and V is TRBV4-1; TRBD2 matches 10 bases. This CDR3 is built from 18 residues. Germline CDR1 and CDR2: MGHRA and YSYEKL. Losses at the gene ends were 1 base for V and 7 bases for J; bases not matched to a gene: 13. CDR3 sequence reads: CASSQVVEAGGPENEQFF. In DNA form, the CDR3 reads TGCGCCAGCAGCCAAGTCGTCGAAGCGGGAGGGCCGGAGAATGAGCAGTTCTTC.

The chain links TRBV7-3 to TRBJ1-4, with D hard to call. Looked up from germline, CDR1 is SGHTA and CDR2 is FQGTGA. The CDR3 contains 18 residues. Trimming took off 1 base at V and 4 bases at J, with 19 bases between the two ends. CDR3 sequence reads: CASSLIALAVNGNEKLFF. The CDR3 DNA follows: TGTGCCAGCAGCTTAATAGCTTTGGCAGTCAATGGTAATGAAAAACTGTTTTTT.